Each of the 18 T cell receptor beta chains below was sequenced from the same sample in a study of blood T cell repertoires in COVID-19 (TCRdb year 2020). The method was the immunoSEQ multiplex PCR assay. This is the immuneACCESS table as TCRdb keeps it, with only in-frame sequences that have V and J called. A part of the clones is gone; compared with another copy, unresolved V genes explain less than half, and the rest is unexplained. The sample data list roughly 150,000 clones, and over 65% of these were observed just once. The ten largest account for 7% to 9% of the sample. The sequencing sample was made of peripheral blood. The receptors were gathered from a man in his 60s with acute or convalescent COVID-19.

The chain carries TRBV3-1 (or the pseudogene TRBV3-2) and TRBJ2-7; TRBD2 matches at 13 bases. CDR1 LGHDT and CDR2 YNNKEL come from the germline V gene (reference sequence). V lost 0 bases to trimming and J lost 2 bases; unmatched junction nucleotides: 1. The CDR3 covers 16 residues. CDR3 coding DNA: TGTGCCAGCAGCCAAGATACTAGCGGGGGGGCCTACGAGCAGTACTTC. This translates into CASSQDTSGGAYEQYF.

The chain links TRBV9 to TRBJ1-4; possibly TRBD1 for D (6 bases). The CDR3 consists of 15 residues. V was clipped by 4 bases and J by 5 bases, with 15 bases between them. Germline V lookup: CDR1 SGDLS, CDR2 YYNGEE. As DNA, the CDR3 is TGTGCCAGCAGCTCCTCCGGGACAAGCAATGAAAAACTGTTTTTT. Amino acids: CASSSSGTSNEKLFF.

The rearrangement joins TRBV5-6 to TRBJ2-2; D is ambiguous. The V end lost 4 bases, the J end lost 4 bases, and 2 bases lay between the germline ends. Germline assignment: CDR1 SGHDT and CDR2 YYEEEE. The CDR3 covers 11 residues. The CDR3 here is CASSRTGELFF. The CDR3 region has the DNA TGTGCCAGCAGCCGCACCGGGGAGCTGTTTTTT.

The chain employs TRBV24-1 and TRBJ2-2; 9 bases match TRBD2. The CDR3 covers 16 residues. With V trimmed by 0 bases and J by 11 bases, 9 bases remained unmatched. Germline-derived CDR1 and CDR2 are KGHDR and SFDVKD. The CDR3: CATSDLGVGLAGELFF. CDR3 nucleotides: TGTGCCACCAGTGATTTGGGTGTGGGACTAGCTGGTGAGCTGTTTTTT.

V usage is TRBV27 and J usage is TRBJ2-3; 9 nucleotides align to TRBD2. Germline loops: CDR1 MNHEY, CDR2 SMNVEV (reference sequence). The CDR3 extends over 13 amino acids. The junction had 3 bases not matched to a gene; V was cut back by 0 bases and J by 11 bases. CDR3 amino acids: CASSLSVAGEQYF. The CDR3 bases are TGTGCCAGCAGTTTATCGGTAGCGGGGGAGCAGTATTTT.

The J gene is TRBJ2-7, the V gene TRBV3-1 (or the pseudogene TRBV3-2); D gene ambiguous. The germline V gene has CDR1 LGHDT and CDR2 YNNKEL (reference sequence). With 6 bases removed from V and 5 bases from J, the gap between germline ends came to 17 bases. The CDR3 is 14 amino acids. This CDR3 is CASSPGYANHEQYF. The CDR3 nucleotides read TGTGCCAGCAGTCCAGGTTATGCTAACCACGAGCAGTACTTC.

The table lists this clone with a few counts. CDR3 residues: CASSIGGQFPNQPQHF. CDR3 bases: TGTGCCAGTAGTATCGGGGGGCAGTTCCCTAATCAGCCCCAGCATTTT. This chain uses TRBV19 with TRBJ1-5, with D possibly TRBD1 on 6 matching bases. In germline, CDR1 is LNHDA, CDR2 SQIVND (reference sequence). The CDR3 spans 16 residues. V was clipped by 3 bases and J by 4 bases, with 16 bases between them.

This clone has just one count. The chain couples TRBV7-9 to TRBJ2-4, with a weak D call TRBD1 (7 bases). Germline CDR1 reads SEHNR; CDR2 reads FQNEAQ (reference sequence). The V end was cut by 5 bases, the J end by 9 bases, with 17 bases between. This CDR3 comprises 14 residues. This CDR3 is CASSPDGGGLIQYF. CDR3 nucleotides: TGTGCCAGCAGCCCCGATGGAGGGGGCCTCATTCAGTACTTC.

The chain has TRBV5-5 and TRBJ1-1; 9 nucleotides match TRBD1. Germline-derived CDR1 and CDR2 are SGHKS and YYEKEE (reference sequence). The length of the CDR3 is 15 residues. Unmatched junction bases numbered 5, after V lost 3 bases and J lost 2 bases. This CDR3 reads CASSYGTGSNTEAFF. The DNA for the CDR3 is TGTGCCAGCAGCTATGGGACAGGGTCCAACACTGAAGCTTTCTTT.

V is TRBV5-5 and J is TRBJ2-5; the D gene is possibly TRBD1 (5 bases). Trimming removed 4 bases at V and 2 bases at J, with 12 bases between. Looked up from germline, CDR1 is SGHKS and CDR2 is YYEKEE (reference sequence). This CDR3 has 14 residues. CDR3 nucleotide sequence: TGTGCCAGCAGCCCTCGGACAACACAAGAGACCCAGTACTTC. Residues: CASSPRTTQETQYF.

The chain has TRBV5-1 and TRBJ1-2; 8 bases are a match to TRBD1. The germline CDR1 and CDR2 sequences are SGHRS and YFSETQ. The CDR3 is 14 residues long. V dropped 4 bases and J dropped 2; count of bases not matched to a gene: 4. The CDR3: CASSKRTGNYGYTF. CDR3 DNA sequence: TGCGCCAGCAGCAAACGGACAGGGAACTATGGCTACACCTTC.

The chain recombines TRBV18 with TRBJ1-5; TRBD1 agrees at 8 bases. Germline-derived CDR1 and CDR2 are KGHSH and LQKENI. V shed 3 bases and J 7 bases; nucleotides not matched to a gene: 8. CDR3 length equals 15 residues. As DNA, the CDR3 is TGTGCCAGCTCACCTTCTCAGGGGGCAGGGCAGCCCCAGCATTTT. As protein: CASSPSQGAGQPQHF.

The J gene is TRBJ1-2, the V gene TRBV10-2; 8 bases map to TRBD1. This CDR3 comprises 13 residues. With 6 bases clipped from V and 4 bases from J, the junction kept 4 bases outside the gene matches. Per the germline V gene, CDR1 is WSHSY and CDR2 is SAAADI. The CDR3: CASRGQGPYGYTF. CDR3 in DNA: TGCGCCAGCAGAGGACAGGGTCCCTATGGCTACACCTTC.

This sequence joins TRBV7-9 and TRBJ1-1; 9 bases are a match to TRBD1. The V and J ends lost 4 bases and 10 bases, in that order; junction bases with no gene match: 10. CDR1 is SEHNR, CDR2 FQNEAQ, per germline (reference sequence). There are 14 residues in the CDR3. DNA of the CDR3: TGTGCCAGCAGCTCTGGTGACAGGGGGGCGAGAGCTTTCTTT. Encoded protein: CASSSGDRGARAFF.

The chain uses TRBV19 and TRBJ1-4, with TRBD1 matching 12 bases. This CDR3 comprises 14 residues. V shed 5 bases and J 10 bases; nucleotides not matched to a gene: 5. Germline CDR1 LNHDA, CDR2 SQIVND (reference sequence). The CDR3 spells CASSGTGGRAKLFF. The CDR3 coding sequence is TGTGCCAGTAGTGGGACAGGGGGCCGTGCAAAACTGTTTTTT. Variable domain in full (rest from reference TRBV19 and TRBJ1-4): DGGITQSPKYLFRKEGQNVTLSCEQNLNHDAMYWYRQDPGQGLRLIYYSQIVNDFQKGDIAEGYSVSREKKESFPLTVTSAQKNPTAFYLCASSGTGGRAKLFFGSGTQLSVL.

This clone was observed a few times. The V gene is TRBV2, the J gene TRBJ1-1; D is possibly TRBD1 (6 bases). V gave up 6 bases and J gave up 0 bases, with 20 bases separating them. From germline, CDR1 is SNHLY and CDR2 FYNNEI. The CDR3 is 17 residues long. CDR3 in DNA: TGTGCCAGCAGCGCTATGGGGGGGGGCCCCATGAACACTGAAGCTTTCTTT. It encodes CASSAMGGGPMNTEAFF.

The chain combines TRBV2 with TRBJ1-6; D is unresolved. CDR1 SNHLY and CDR2 FYNNEI come from the germline V gene. The V and J ends lost 3 bases and 6 bases respectively, with 3 bases between them. The CDR3 covers 12 residues. The CDR3 region has the DNA TGTGCCAGCAGTGACGGTAATTCACCCCTCCACTTT. This gives the protein CASSDGNSPLHF. The full variable domain, rest sourced from reference TRBV2 and TRBJ1-6, is EPEVTQTPSHQVTQMGQEVILRCVPISNHLYFYWYRQILGQKVEFLVSFYNNEISEKSEIFDDQFSVERPDGSNFTLKIRSTKLEDSAMYFCASSDGNSPLHFGNGTRLTVT.

There are many counts of this clone. The chain employs TRBV5-4 and TRBJ2-5, with 12 bases aligning to TRBD2. The germline V gene encodes CDR1 SGHNT and CDR2 YYREEE (reference sequence). Unmatched junction bases numbered 3, after V lost 2 bases and J lost 4 bases. The CDR3 covers 15 residues. CDR3 sequence (DNA): TGTGCCAGCAGCTTCGGACTAGCGGGGACAGAGACCCAGTACTTC. Protein sequence: CASSFGLAGTETQYF.